This paragraph covers one TCR beta chain sequence. What it recognizes is unknown. The source of the sample is a study of shared clonotypes between healthy human individuals. Whole-study results and caveats: Across a few donors, naive CD4 shared 5% to 6%, naive CD8 around 3.8%, memory CD4 roughly 2.3%, memory CD8 0.4% to 0.5%. Generation probabilities were higher for clonotypes shared across all four sorted-subset donors than for unshared ones.

V shed 0 bases and J shed 4 bases, with 12 bases lying between them. The germline V gene has CDR1 MNHNS and CDR2 SASEGT. The CDR3 is 15 amino acids. At deep level, the assay was performed. As handled by the study authors: There were no quality scores in the junction-only immunoSEQ sequences, so filtering differed. Here immunoSEQ multiplex PCR was the method, and the copy in TCRdb shows in-frame clones only, minus some. The DNA was the basis for D and trimming; V, J and clone size are from that table. Found here are around 2.5 million clones, 90% to 95% of them singletons; the top ten hold around 0.37%.

The specimen sequenced was naive CD4+ T cells from PBMCs. The subset denotes: CD45RA+ positively selected. The receptor was isolated from a man aged 18 to 30 in good health. Some clones in this sample may be carry-over from other donors' samples. J is TRBJ1-1 and V is TRBV6-1; D is perhaps TRBD1 (5 bases). The CDR3 reads CASSEAGQGGTEAFF. DNA of the CDR3: TGTGCCAGCAGTGAAGCAGGCCAGGGTGGCACTGAAGCTTTCTTT.